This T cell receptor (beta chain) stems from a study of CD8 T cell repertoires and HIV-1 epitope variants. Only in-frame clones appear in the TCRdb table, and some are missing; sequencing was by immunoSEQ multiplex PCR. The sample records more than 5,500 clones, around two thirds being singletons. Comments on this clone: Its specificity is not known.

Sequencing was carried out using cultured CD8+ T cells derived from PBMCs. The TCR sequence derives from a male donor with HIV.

CDR3 in DNA: TGCGCCAGCAGCCAAGACCAGGACTTAGCATCCTACGAGCAGTACTTC. Protein sequence: CASSQDQDLASYEQYF. This chain links TRBV4-3 with TRBJ2-7, with D possibly TRBD2 on 5 matching bases. The V end was cut by 0 bases, the J end by 1 base, with 13 bases between. The CDR3 is 16 residues long. The germline CDR1 and CDR2 sequences are LGHNA and YSLEER.